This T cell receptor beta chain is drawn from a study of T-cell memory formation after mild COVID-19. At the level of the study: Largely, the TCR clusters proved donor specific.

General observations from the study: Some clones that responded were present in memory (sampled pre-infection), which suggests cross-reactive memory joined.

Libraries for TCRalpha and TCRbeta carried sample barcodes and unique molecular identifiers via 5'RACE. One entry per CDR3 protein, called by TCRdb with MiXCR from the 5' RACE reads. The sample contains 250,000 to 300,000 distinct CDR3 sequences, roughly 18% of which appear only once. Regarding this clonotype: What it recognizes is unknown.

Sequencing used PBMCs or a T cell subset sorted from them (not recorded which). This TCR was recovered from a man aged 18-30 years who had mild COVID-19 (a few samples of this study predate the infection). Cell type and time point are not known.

CDR3 nucleotides: TGCGCCAGCAGCTTGGTAGGGGGCGAGGGCTATGGCTACACCTTC. This translates into CASSLVGGEGYGYTF. This rearrangement joins TRBV5-1 to TRBJ1-2, with 7 bases that match TRBD1. The length of the CDR3 is 15 residues. The junction had 6 bases not matched to a gene; V was cut back by 0 bases and J by 4 bases. Germline V lookup: CDR1 SGHRS, CDR2 YFSETQ.